Here is one T cell receptor (beta chain) with its context. Both TCR beta VDJ combination and CDR3 sequence profiling were carried out. Genomic DNA was the template for this profiling. TCRdb re-analysed the reads in MiXCR, keeping a single row per CDR3 protein. The sample consists of some 180,000 distinct CDR3 sequences, 40% to 55% of them appearing once. The V gene's germline CDR1 is SNHLY and CDR2 FYNNEI. This CDR3 has 17 amino acids. The junction had 16 bases not matched to a gene; V was cut back by 6 bases and J by 6 bases. The data belong to a study of CD8+CD57+ T cells in acquired aplastic anemia.

The V gene is TRBV2, the J gene TRBJ2-7; TRBD2 matches at 11 bases. The sequenced sample consisted of sorted CD4+, CD8+, or CD8+CD57+ T cells (not recorded which) from PBMCs. This sequence was found in a human donor in good health. The CDR3 is CASSACPVAGGPCEQYF. Here the CDR3 DNA reads TGTGCCAGCAGCGCGTGCCCTGTAGCGGGAGGGCCCTGCGAGCAGTACTTC.